This T cell receptor (beta chain) was sequenced during a study of T cell repertoires in cytomegalovirus infection. Using its own MiXCR run on the reads, TCRdb lists one record per CDR3 protein. The data contain fewer than 350,000 distinct CDR3 sequences, 17% of them singletons. This clonotype was seen many times. The CDR3 sequence is 11 residues long. Trimming took off 3 bases at V and 10 bases at J, with 4 bases between the two ends. The receptor's source is a human donor in good health (CMV status not recorded). Some clones in this sample may be carry-over from other donors' samples. The J gene is TRBJ1-6, the V gene TRBV12-3 or TRBV12-4; D not resolved. The material sequenced was PBMCs. The CDR3 nucleotides are TGTGCCAGCAGTTTCGACTCACCCCTCCACTTT. Translation: CASSFDSPLHF.